The table lists the clone carrying this TCR beta chain with a few counts. Primers used in a second PCR of about 6 to 12 cycles were a sample-barcoded 5' primer and a J-beta primer mix. MiXCR, run by TCRdb on the 5' RACE reads, gives a single entry per CDR3 protein. This table has 1.4 million or so distinct CDR3 sequences, 35% to 45% appearing once. The CDR3 contains 14 residues. V lost 6 bases, J lost 4 bases, and 5 bases stayed unmatched. The germline V gene encodes CDR1 SQVTM and CDR2 ANQGSEA. This entry comes from a study of blood T cells in healthy people across ages. The sequence came from a woman under 30 in good health. The material sequenced was blood. V is TRBV29-1 and J is TRBJ2-1; TRBD2 matches 11 bases. In nucleotides, the CDR3 is TGCAGCGTCCCTACTAGCGGGAGATACAATGAGCAGTTCTTC. Its translation: CSVPTSGRYNEQFF.